The rows below give T cell receptor beta chains drawn from one sample of a study of blood T cell repertoires in COVID-19. This table comes from immunoSEQ multiplex PCR, and its TCRdb copy is limited to in-frame clones, with some not included. Of approximately 45,000 clones in the sample, more than 65% are singletons; the top ten hold about three fifths. The sequencing input was peripheral blood. The receptors derive from an elderly man with acute or convalescent COVID-19. Each CDR3 is given with its conserved first and last residue. D genes are given only for firm matches. The size entry is marked missing in some rows and otherwise reads once, few, many or a size class.

abundance: -
j_gene: TRBJ2-7
d_gene: -
v_gene: TRBV28
CDR3nt: TGTGCCAGCAGTCCGAGGGGGGGTTTAAACTACGAGCAGTACTTC
CDR3aa: CASSPRGGLNYEQYF

abundance: -
j_gene: TRBJ1-2
d_gene: TRBD1
v_gene: TRBV24-1
CDR3nt: TGTGCCACCAGTGATCCCGGACAGGGCTACTATGGCTACACCTTC
CDR3aa: CATSDPGQGYYGYTF

abundance: -
j_gene: TRBJ2-1
d_gene: -
v_gene: TRBV10-1
CDR3nt: TGCGCCAGCCGGGACTCCTCCCTTGGGGAGCAGTTCTTC
CDR3aa: CASRDSSLGEQFF

abundance: few
j_gene: TRBJ2-7
d_gene: -
v_gene: TRBV7-2
CDR3nt: TGTGCCAGCAGCTTAGCGCGAGGTGGCGGCGAGCAGTACTTC
CDR3aa: CASSLARGGGEQYF

abundance: -
j_gene: TRBJ2-3
d_gene: -
v_gene: TRBV18
CDR3nt: TGTGCCAGCTCACCGTCAACAGATACGCAGTATTTT
CDR3aa: CASSPSTDTQYF

abundance: few
j_gene: TRBJ2-1
d_gene: TRBD2
v_gene: TRBV28
CDR3nt: TGTGCCAGCAGTCTAGCGACTAGCGGGAGTGGTGAGCAGTTCTTC
CDR3aa: CASSLATSGSGEQFF

abundance: -
j_gene: TRBJ2-5
d_gene: -
v_gene: TRBV3-1/TRBV3-2
CDR3nt: TGTGCCAGCAGCCAAGATGGCCATCCCCCGGGGACCCAGTACTTC
CDR3aa: CASSQDGHPPGTQYF

abundance: -
j_gene: TRBJ2-7
d_gene: -
v_gene: TRBV2
CDR3nt: TGTGCCAGCAGGATGCGGAGCGAGCGCTCCTACGAGCAGTACTTC
CDR3aa: CASRMRSERSYEQYF

abundance: -
j_gene: TRBJ2-3
d_gene: TRBD2
v_gene: TRBV18
CDR3nt: TGTGCCAGCTCACCCGTCGCACTAGCGGGAGCTAGCACAGATACGCAGTATTTT
CDR3aa: CASSPVALAGASTDTQYF

abundance: many
j_gene: TRBJ1-5
d_gene: TRBD1
v_gene: TRBV19
CDR3nt: TGTGCCAGTAGTCGGACAGGGGCGGTGAGACAGCCCCAGCATTTT
CDR3aa: CASSRTGAVRQPQHF

abundance: -
j_gene: TRBJ2-7
d_gene: -
v_gene: TRBV27
CDR3nt: TGTGCCAGGGTCCCCAGGCTCCACGAGCAGTACTTC
CDR3aa: CARVPRLHEQYF

abundance: once
j_gene: TRBJ2-7
d_gene: TRBD2
v_gene: TRBV4-2
CDR3nt: TGTGCCAGCAGTAGTAGCGGGAAAGAGTCCTACGAGCAGTACTTC
CDR3aa: CASSSSGKESYEQYF

abundance: -
j_gene: TRBJ2-3
d_gene: -
v_gene: TRBV27
CDR3nt: TGTGCCAGCAGTTTATTGGGCCAGATCACAGATACGCAGTATTTT
CDR3aa: CASSLLGQITDTQYF

abundance: -
j_gene: TRBJ2-7
d_gene: TRBD2
v_gene: TRBV9
CDR3nt: TGTGCCAGCAGCGTAGAGCCTAGCGGGATGGGCGAGCAGTACTTC
CDR3aa: CASSVEPSGMGEQYF

abundance: -
j_gene: TRBJ2-3
d_gene: TRBD1
v_gene: TRBV11-1
CDR3nt: TGTGCCAGCAGATCCGGGACAGGGCCAGATACGCAGTATTTT
CDR3aa: CASRSGTGPDTQYF

abundance: -
j_gene: TRBJ1-6
d_gene: -
v_gene: TRBV5-5
CDR3nt: TGTGCCAGCAGCTTGGCCGGGGGTCGAGGGAATTCACCCCTCCACTTT
CDR3aa: CASSLAGGRGNSPLHF

abundance: few
j_gene: TRBJ2-1
d_gene: TRBD1
v_gene: TRBV9
CDR3nt: TGTGCCAGCAGCCCATCGACAGGGAGCTCCTACAATGAGCAGTTCTTC
CDR3aa: CASSPSTGSSYNEQFF

abundance: few
j_gene: TRBJ2-5
d_gene: -
v_gene: TRBV5-5
CDR3nt: TGTGCCAGCAGCTTGGGGCCCCGTCAGCAAGAGACCCAGTACTTC
CDR3aa: CASSLGPRQQETQYF

abundance: -
j_gene: TRBJ1-1
d_gene: -
v_gene: TRBV6-5
CDR3nt: TGTGCCAGCAGACGGGGGGTGGGGAACACTGAAGCTTTCTTT
CDR3aa: CASRRGVGNTEAFF

abundance: -
j_gene: TRBJ1-5
d_gene: -
v_gene: TRBV4-1
CDR3nt: TGCGCCAGCAGCCAGGGGCATTACAATCAGCCCCAGCATTTT
CDR3aa: CASSQGHYNQPQHF

abundance: few
j_gene: TRBJ2-1
d_gene: -
v_gene: TRBV12-3/TRBV12-4
CDR3nt: TGTGCCAGCAGACTCTACAATGAGCAGTTCTTC
CDR3aa: CASRLYNEQFF

abundance: -
j_gene: TRBJ1-1
d_gene: -
v_gene: TRBV28
CDR3nt: TGTGCCAGCAGTCCTGCGGGCGCCCCGGGGACTGAAGCTTTCTTT
CDR3aa: CASSPAGAPGTEAFF

abundance: many
j_gene: TRBJ2-1
d_gene: TRBD2
v_gene: TRBV4-3
CDR3nt: TGCGCCAGCAGCCAAAGGGAGGGCTACGATTTAAGCCGCTCCTACAATGAGCAGTTCTTC
CDR3aa: CASSQREGYDLSRSYNEQFF

abundance: -
j_gene: TRBJ1-4
d_gene: TRBD1
v_gene: TRBV28
CDR3nt: TGTGCCAGCAGTTTTCGGGACAGTTTTAATGAAAAACTGTTTTTT
CDR3aa: CASSFRDSFNEKLFF

abundance: -
j_gene: TRBJ2-7
d_gene: -
v_gene: TRBV30
CDR3nt: TGTGCCTCCTCGACTCTTTGGGGCCCCTACGAGCAGTACTTC
CDR3aa: CASSTLWGPYEQYF

abundance: -
j_gene: TRBJ1-5
d_gene: TRBD1
v_gene: TRBV28
CDR3nt: TGTGCCAGCGGGACAGGGGGTAATCTGAACCAGCCCCAGCATTTT
CDR3aa: CASGTGGNLNQPQHF

abundance: -
j_gene: TRBJ1-4
d_gene: TRBD1
v_gene: TRBV6-5
CDR3nt: TGTGCCAGCAAATCCCAGGGGGCAACTAATGAAAAACTGTTTTTT
CDR3aa: CASKSQGATNEKLFF

abundance: -
j_gene: TRBJ2-5
d_gene: TRBD2
v_gene: TRBV5-4
CDR3nt: TGTGCCAGCAGCTCGATAGCGGGAGGAGGGGAGACCCAGTACTTC
CDR3aa: CASSSIAGGGETQYF

abundance: -
j_gene: TRBJ1-5
d_gene: -
v_gene: TRBV28
CDR3nt: TGTGCCAGCAGTTTATGGGGGGGGCAGGTCAATCAGCCCCAGCATTTT
CDR3aa: CASSLWGGQVNQPQHF

abundance: -
j_gene: TRBJ2-1
d_gene: TRBD2
v_gene: TRBV7-2
CDR3nt: TGTGCCAGCAGCTTAGGACCGACTAGCGGGTCTTTCAATGAGCAGTTCTTC
CDR3aa: CASSLGPTSGSFNEQFF

abundance: many
j_gene: TRBJ2-1
d_gene: -
v_gene: TRBV7-8
CDR3nt: TGTGCCAGCAGCTTAGTCGGTGCGGGCCGTATTTTGAATGAGCAGTTCTTC
CDR3aa: CASSLVGAGRILNEQFF

abundance: -
j_gene: TRBJ2-4
d_gene: -
v_gene: TRBV30
CDR3nt: TGTGCCTGGAGTGCATCAGTTGCCAAAAACATTCAGTACTTC
CDR3aa: CAWSASVAKNIQYF

abundance: -
j_gene: TRBJ2-6
d_gene: -
v_gene: TRBV28
CDR3nt: TGTGCCAGCAGTATCGGGATCGGGAGCGTCCTGACTTTC
CDR3aa: CASSIGIGSVLTF

abundance: -
j_gene: TRBJ1-2
d_gene: -
v_gene: TRBV14
CDR3nt: TGTGCCAGCAGCCAAGTGGGCAGAACTAGCGGCTACACCTTC
CDR3aa: CASSQVGRTSGYTF

abundance: few
j_gene: TRBJ2-7
d_gene: TRBD2
v_gene: TRBV6-4
CDR3nt: TGTGCCAGCAGCCTGACTAGCGGGGGGCCGGGGCAGTACTTC
CDR3aa: CASSLTSGGPGQYF

abundance: -
j_gene: TRBJ1-1
d_gene: TRBD1
v_gene: TRBV27
CDR3nt: TGTGCCAGCAGTTTAACAATTACCCTCGGGACAGGCACTGAAGCTTTCTTT
CDR3aa: CASSLTITLGTGTEAFF

abundance: -
j_gene: TRBJ2-4
d_gene: -
v_gene: TRBV14
CDR3nt: TGTGCCAGCAGCCAAGATCAGGGTTTTGGGGTCAAAAACATTCAGTACTTC
CDR3aa: CASSQDQGFGVKNIQYF

abundance: -
j_gene: TRBJ1-4
d_gene: TRBD1
v_gene: TRBV7-7
CDR3nt: TGTGCCAGCAGCCGTGGACAGGGGAACGAAAAACTGTTTTTT
CDR3aa: CASSRGQGNEKLFF

abundance: -
j_gene: TRBJ2-5
d_gene: TRBD2
v_gene: TRBV2
CDR3nt: TGTGCCAGCAGTGAAACCGGGAGGGGAGAGACCCAGTACTTC
CDR3aa: CASSETGRGETQYF

abundance: -
j_gene: TRBJ2-7
d_gene: TRBD1
v_gene: TRBV7-9
CDR3nt: TGTGCCAGCAGCTTAACGGGACAGGGAAGGAACGAGCAGTACTTC
CDR3aa: CASSLTGQGRNEQYF

abundance: few
j_gene: TRBJ1-3
d_gene: -
v_gene: TRBV3-1/TRBV3-2
CDR3nt: TGTGCCAGCAGCCCCACACACGCACCCCCCTCTGGAAACACCATATATTTT
CDR3aa: CASSPTHAPPSGNTIYF

abundance: -
j_gene: TRBJ2-7
d_gene: -
v_gene: TRBV21-1
CDR3nt: TGTGCCAGCAGCAAAGGGTACCGGGACATAGGCTGGGAGCAGTACTTC
CDR3aa: CASSKGYRDIGWEQYF

abundance: -
j_gene: TRBJ2-7
d_gene: -
v_gene: TRBV4-1
CDR3nt: TGCGCCAGCAGCCAAGTGGGAGCCGGAGGGCCACCCGAGCAGTACTTC
CDR3aa: CASSQVGAGGPPEQYF

abundance: few
j_gene: TRBJ2-7
d_gene: -
v_gene: TRBV28
CDR3nt: TGTGCCAGCAGTCATTTCTACGAGCAGTACTTC
CDR3aa: CASSHFYEQYF

abundance: few
j_gene: TRBJ2-6
d_gene: -
v_gene: TRBV10-3
CDR3nt: TGTGCCATCAGTGAAACTACCGCCGGGGCCAACGTCCTGACTTTC
CDR3aa: CAISETTAGANVLTF

abundance: -
j_gene: TRBJ1-3
d_gene: TRBD1
v_gene: TRBV2
CDR3nt: TGTGCCAGCAGGAATCAGGGGGCTTCTGGAAACACCATATATTTT
CDR3aa: CASRNQGASGNTIYF

abundance: -
j_gene: TRBJ2-7
d_gene: -
v_gene: TRBV12-2
CDR3nt: TGTGCAAGTCGCCCCCCGCCCTTACTAGCGGGAGGGCCGGCGGCGAACGAGCAGTACTTC
CDR3aa: CASRPPPLLAGGPAANEQYF

abundance: -
j_gene: TRBJ1-1
d_gene: -
v_gene: TRBV18
CDR3nt: TGTGCCAGCTCACCAAGCTACGGTAGCACGAACACTGAAGCTTTCTTT
CDR3aa: CASSPSYGSTNTEAFF

abundance: -
j_gene: TRBJ2-2
d_gene: TRBD2
v_gene: TRBV6-1
CDR3nt: TGTGCCAGCAGTGCACCGGGACTAGCGGGAGTGGCCGGGGAGCTGTTTTTT
CDR3aa: CASSAPGLAGVAGELFF

abundance: -
j_gene: TRBJ1-3
d_gene: -
v_gene: TRBV12-3/TRBV12-4
CDR3nt: TGTGCCGAAGCCCCCCGCTCTGGAAACACCATATATTTT
CDR3aa: CAEAPRSGNTIYF

abundance: -
j_gene: TRBJ2-3
d_gene: -
v_gene: TRBV7-9
CDR3nt: TGTGCCAGCAGCTTTTCGGCCGGGAGTAGGAGAGATACGCAGTATTTT
CDR3aa: CASSFSAGSRRDTQYF

abundance: few
j_gene: TRBJ2-3
d_gene: TRBD2
v_gene: TRBV29-1
CDR3nt: TGCAGCGCAATCCCCTTAGCGGGAGCCGGCACAGATACGCAGTATTTT
CDR3aa: CSAIPLAGAGTDTQYF

abundance: few
j_gene: TRBJ2-5
d_gene: -
v_gene: TRBV18
CDR3nt: TGTGCCAGCTCACCACCTCCCAGGGGAGAGACCCAGTACTTC
CDR3aa: CASSPPPRGETQYF

abundance: -
j_gene: TRBJ1-6
d_gene: -
v_gene: TRBV9
CDR3nt: TGTGCCAGCAGCGCCAGACCCAACGGGGCACCCCTCCACTTT
CDR3aa: CASSARPNGAPLHF